The rows below give T cell receptor beta chains drawn from one sample of a study of beta chain features in type 1 diabetes. Only in-frame clones appear in the TCRdb table, and some are missing; sequencing was by immunoSEQ multiplex PCR. The sample lists 970,000 or so clones; 15% to 20% were seen once. Sequenced: naive CD4+ T cells from blood. The source is a woman under 30 in good health. CDR3s include the opening cysteine and the closing phenylalanine or tryptophan. Fields, in order: CDR3 length, D gene, V gene, J gene, clone size, CDR3 protein, CDR3 DNA. A D gene is named only where the DNA matches it firmly. Rows give clone size only sometimes, using once, few, many, or a class for an expanded clone.

cdr3_length: 14; d_call: .; v_call: TRBV10-3; j_call: TRBJ1-2; clone_size: .; cdr3_aa: CASSGDVANYGYTF; cdr3_nt: TGTGCCAGCAGCGGGGATGTGGCGAACTATGGCTACACCTTC
cdr3_length: 18; d_call: .; v_call: TRBV19; j_call: TRBJ1-2; clone_size: few; cdr3_aa: CASSFPPRGGQTYYGYTF; cdr3_nt: TGTGCCAGTAGTTTCCCACCGCGGGGGGGACAAACTTACTATGGCTACACCTTC
cdr3_length: 16; d_call: .; v_call: TRBV28; j_call: TRBJ2-4; clone_size: few; cdr3_aa: CASSSVRGLAKNIQYF; cdr3_nt: TGTGCCAGCAGTAGCGTAAGGGGATTAGCCAAAAACATTCAGTACTTC
cdr3_length: 15; d_call: TRBD1; v_call: TRBV27; j_call: TRBJ2-3; clone_size: .; cdr3_aa: CASRWFTGGTDTQYF; cdr3_nt: TGTGCCAGCCGTTGGTTCACAGGGGGTACAGATACGCAGTATTTT
cdr3_length: 12; d_call: .; v_call: TRBV4-1; j_call: TRBJ1-1; clone_size: .; cdr3_aa: CASSQDTGQAFF; cdr3_nt: TGCGCCAGCAGCCAAGATACAGGGCAAGCTTTCTTT
cdr3_length: 15; d_call: .; v_call: TRBV29-1; j_call: TRBJ2-3; clone_size: .; cdr3_aa: CSVEGGGRGTDTQYF; cdr3_nt: TGCAGCGTTGAAGGGGGAGGAAGAGGCACAGATACGCAGTATTTT
cdr3_length: 13; d_call: TRBD1; v_call: TRBV29-1; j_call: TRBJ1-1; clone_size: few; cdr3_aa: CSVGRGLNTEAFF; cdr3_nt: TGCAGCGTTGGTAGGGGGCTGAACACTGAAGCTTTCTTT
cdr3_length: 14; d_call: .; v_call: TRBV18; j_call: TRBJ2-1; clone_size: few; cdr3_aa: CASSLRDGDNEQFF; cdr3_nt: TGTGCCAGCTCGCTAAGGGACGGTGACAATGAGCAGTTCTTC
cdr3_length: 15; d_call: .; v_call: TRBV7-2; j_call: TRBJ2-7; clone_size: .; cdr3_aa: CASSRLANPPYEQYF; cdr3_nt: TGTGCCAGCAGTCGTCTAGCGAATCCACCCTACGAGCAGTACTTC
cdr3_length: 11; d_call: .; v_call: TRBV20-1; j_call: TRBJ2-1; clone_size: .; cdr3_aa: CSATGFNEQFF; cdr3_nt: TGCAGTGCTACAGGGTTCAATGAGCAGTTCTTC
cdr3_length: 16; d_call: TRBD1; v_call: TRBV19; j_call: TRBJ2-1; clone_size: .; cdr3_aa: CASSPKGQGAYNEQFF; cdr3_nt: TGTGCCAGTAGTCCCAAGGGACAGGGGGCCTACAATGAGCAGTTCTTC
cdr3_length: 16; d_call: TRBD2; v_call: TRBV4-3; j_call: TRBJ2-1; clone_size: few; cdr3_aa: CASSQGGGSSYNEQFF; cdr3_nt: TGCGCCAGCAGCCAAGGTGGCGGGAGCTCCTACAATGAGCAGTTCTTC
cdr3_length: 16; d_call: .; v_call: TRBV2; j_call: TRBJ2-2; clone_size: .; cdr3_aa: CATSGGRPTNTGELFF; cdr3_nt: TGTGCCACCTCCGGAGGTCGGCCGACGAACACCGGGGAGCTGTTTTTT
cdr3_length: 15; d_call: TRBD2; v_call: TRBV28; j_call: TRBJ2-5; clone_size: .; cdr3_aa: CASSLVRSGRETQYF; cdr3_nt: TGTGCCAGCAGTTTAGTCCGGAGCGGGAGGGAGACCCAGTACTTC
cdr3_length: 17; d_call: .; v_call: TRBV4-3; j_call: TRBJ2-1; clone_size: .; cdr3_aa: CASSQETWASSYNEQFF; cdr3_nt: TGCGCCAGCAGCCAAGAAACTTGGGCTAGCTCCTACAATGAGCAGTTCTTC
cdr3_length: 12; d_call: .; v_call: TRBV2; j_call: TRBJ2-7; clone_size: few; cdr3_aa: CASSLTDYEQYF; cdr3_nt: TGTGCCAGCAGTTTAACCGATTACGAGCAGTACTTC
cdr3_length: 17; d_call: TRBD2; v_call: TRBV19; j_call: TRBJ2-5; clone_size: .; cdr3_aa: CASSLALLAGAGETQYF; cdr3_nt: TGTGCCAGTAGTCTCGCCCTGCTAGCGGGAGCGGGTGAGACCCAGTACTTC
cdr3_length: 14; d_call: .; v_call: TRBV2; j_call: TRBJ2-1; clone_size: few; cdr3_aa: CASRDRDFYNEQFF; cdr3_nt: TGTGCCAGCAGAGACCGGGACTTCTACAATGAGCAGTTCTTC
cdr3_length: 17; d_call: TRBD2; v_call: TRBV27; j_call: TRBJ2-7; clone_size: .; cdr3_aa: CASSPKSVQRDLSEQYF; cdr3_nt: TGTGCCAGCAGTCCGAAATCGGTCCAGCGGGATCTCTCGGAGCAGTACTTC
cdr3_length: 16; d_call: TRBD1; v_call: TRBV5-1; j_call: TRBJ2-1; clone_size: .; cdr3_aa: CASSGGTGWTYNEQFF; cdr3_nt: TGCGCCAGCAGCGGCGGGACAGGGTGGACCTACAATGAGCAGTTCTTC
cdr3_length: 14; d_call: .; v_call: TRBV4-3; j_call: TRBJ2-1; clone_size: .; cdr3_aa: CASSRGVFGNGQFF; cdr3_nt: TGCGCCAGCAGCCGGGGAGTTTTCGGCAATGGGCAGTTCTTC
cdr3_length: 16; d_call: .; v_call: TRBV5-4; j_call: TRBJ2-7; clone_size: .; cdr3_aa: CASSLGGTGNSYEQYF; cdr3_nt: TGTGCCAGCAGCCTGGGGGGAACAGGGAATTCCTACGAGCAGTACTTC
cdr3_length: 13; d_call: TRBD1; v_call: TRBV27; j_call: TRBJ1-2; clone_size: .; cdr3_aa: CASSSTQGGGYTF; cdr3_nt: TGTGCCAGCAGCTCGACCCAGGGGGGAGGCTACACCTTC
cdr3_length: 10; d_call: .; v_call: TRBV20-1; j_call: TRBJ2-1; clone_size: .; cdr3_aa: CSASRNEQFF; cdr3_nt: TGCAGTGCGTCTAGGAATGAGCAGTTCTTC
cdr3_length: 16; d_call: TRBD2; v_call: TRBV18; j_call: TRBJ2-5; clone_size: .; cdr3_aa: CASSIPLTSGKETQYF; cdr3_nt: TGTGCCAGCTCTATACCTTTGACTAGCGGAAAAGAGACCCAGTACTTC